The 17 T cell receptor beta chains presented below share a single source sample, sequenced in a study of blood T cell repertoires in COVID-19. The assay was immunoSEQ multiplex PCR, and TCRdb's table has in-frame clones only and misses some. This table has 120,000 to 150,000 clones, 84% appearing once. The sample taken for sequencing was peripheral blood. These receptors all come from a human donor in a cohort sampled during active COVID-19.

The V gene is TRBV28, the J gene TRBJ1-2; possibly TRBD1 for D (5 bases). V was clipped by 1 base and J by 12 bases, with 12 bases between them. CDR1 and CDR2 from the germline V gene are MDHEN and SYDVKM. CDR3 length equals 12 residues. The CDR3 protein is CASSLSTAPNTF. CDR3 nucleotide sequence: TGTGCCAGCAGTTTATCGACAGCTCCTAACACCTTC.

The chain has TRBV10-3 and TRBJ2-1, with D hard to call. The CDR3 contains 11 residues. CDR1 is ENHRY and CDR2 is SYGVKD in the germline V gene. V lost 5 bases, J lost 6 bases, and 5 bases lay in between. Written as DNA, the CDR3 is TGTGCCATCAGTCCAGGCAATGAGCAGTTCTTC. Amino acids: CAISPGNEQFF.

The CDR3 bases are TGCGCCAGCAGCTCTTGGACCAGAGGGGAGACCCAGTACTTC. Its protein is CASSSWTRGETQYF. V is TRBV5-1 and J is TRBJ2-5, with TRBD2 as a possible D gene (5 bases). V was shortened by 3 bases and J by 5 bases, with 14 bases between the two germline ends. Germline V gives CDR1 SGHRS, CDR2 YFSETQ. The CDR3 is 14 amino acids.

This CDR3 reads CASSLLQGNYGYTF. The CDR3 bases are TGTGCCAGCAGTCTCCTACAGGGCAACTATGGCTACACCTTC. The chain employs TRBV6-2 or TRBV6-3 and TRBJ1-2; tentatively, D is TRBD1 (6 bases). The CDR3 is made up of 14 amino acids. Trimming cost V 5 bases and J 2 bases, with 12 bases left between them. Germline V gene data show CDR1 as MNHEY and CDR2 as SVGEGT.

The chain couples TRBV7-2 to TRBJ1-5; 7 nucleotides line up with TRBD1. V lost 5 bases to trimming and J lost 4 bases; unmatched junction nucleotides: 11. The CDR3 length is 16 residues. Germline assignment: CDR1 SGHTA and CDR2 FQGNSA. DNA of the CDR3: TGTGCCAGCAGCAGGCGCCCGACAGGGCAAAATCAGCCCCAGCATTTT. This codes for CASSRRPTGQNQPQHF.

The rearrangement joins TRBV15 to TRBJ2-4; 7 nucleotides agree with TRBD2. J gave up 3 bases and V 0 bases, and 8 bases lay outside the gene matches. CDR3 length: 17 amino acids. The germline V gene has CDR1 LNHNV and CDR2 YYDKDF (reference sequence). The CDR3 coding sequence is TGTGCCACCAGCAGAGATGGGGGGGTGGGCGACAAAAACATTCAGTACTTC. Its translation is CATSRDGGVGDKNIQYF.

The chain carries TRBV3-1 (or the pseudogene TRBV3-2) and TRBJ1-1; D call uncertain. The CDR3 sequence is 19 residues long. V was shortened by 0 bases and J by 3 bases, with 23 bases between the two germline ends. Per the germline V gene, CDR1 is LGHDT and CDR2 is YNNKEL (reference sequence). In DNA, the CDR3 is TGTGCCAGCAGCCAAGATCGTGGAGCTAATGTAGCGGTGGACACTGAAGCTTTCTTT. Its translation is CASSQDRGANVAVDTEAFF.

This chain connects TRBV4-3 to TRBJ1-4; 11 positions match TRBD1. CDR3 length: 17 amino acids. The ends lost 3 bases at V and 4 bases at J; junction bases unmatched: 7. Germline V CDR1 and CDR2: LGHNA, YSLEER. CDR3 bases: TGCGCCAGCAGCCAGGGGACAGGGGGGTCCGGTAATGAAAAACTGTTTTTT. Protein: CASSQGTGGSGNEKLFF.

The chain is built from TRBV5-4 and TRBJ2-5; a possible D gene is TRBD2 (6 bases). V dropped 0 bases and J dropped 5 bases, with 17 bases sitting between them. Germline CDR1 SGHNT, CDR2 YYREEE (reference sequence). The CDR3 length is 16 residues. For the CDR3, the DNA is TGTGCCAGCAGCTTGGGGGGGAGGAGCCAAGGGGAGACCCAGTACTTC. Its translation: CASSLGGRSQGETQYF. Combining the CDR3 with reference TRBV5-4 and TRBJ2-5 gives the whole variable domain ETGVTQSPTHLIKTRGQQVTLRCSSQSGHNTVSWYQQALGQGPQFIFQYYREEENGRGNFPPRFSGLQFPNYSSELNVNALELDDSALYLCASSLGGRSQGETQYFGPGTRLLVL.

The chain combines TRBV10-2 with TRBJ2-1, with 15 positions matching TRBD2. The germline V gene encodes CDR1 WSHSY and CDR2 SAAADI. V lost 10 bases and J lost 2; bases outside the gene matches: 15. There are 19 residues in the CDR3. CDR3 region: CATGLGRTSGGGTYNEQFF. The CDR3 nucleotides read TGCGCCACGGGACTGGGAAGGACTAGCGGGGGGGGTACCTACAATGAGCAGTTCTTC.

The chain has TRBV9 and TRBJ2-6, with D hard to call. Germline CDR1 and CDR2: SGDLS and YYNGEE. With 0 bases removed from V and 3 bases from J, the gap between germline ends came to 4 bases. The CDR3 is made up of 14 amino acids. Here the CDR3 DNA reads TGTGCCAGCAGCGTAGGGAGTGGGGCCAACGTCCTGACTTTC. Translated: CASSVGSGANVLTF. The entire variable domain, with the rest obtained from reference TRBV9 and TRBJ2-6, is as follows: DSGVTQTPKHLITATGQRVTLRCSPRSGDLSVYWYQQSLDQGLQFLIQYYNGEERAKGNILERFSAQQFPDLHSELNLSSLELGDSALYFCASSVGSGANVLTFGAGSRLTVL.

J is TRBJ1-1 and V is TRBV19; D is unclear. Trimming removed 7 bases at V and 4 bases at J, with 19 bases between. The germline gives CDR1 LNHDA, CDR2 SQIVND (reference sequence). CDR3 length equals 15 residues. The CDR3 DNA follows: TGTGCCAGTATCCCCGAGCCGCGGAGGATCACTGAAGCTTTCTTT. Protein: CASIPEPRRITEAFF.

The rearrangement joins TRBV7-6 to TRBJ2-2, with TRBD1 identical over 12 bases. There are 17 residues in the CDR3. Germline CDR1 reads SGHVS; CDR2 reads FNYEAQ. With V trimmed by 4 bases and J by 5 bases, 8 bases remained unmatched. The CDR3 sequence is CASSSSGQGAGTGELFF. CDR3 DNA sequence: TGTGCCAGCAGCTCCTCGGGACAGGGGGCGGGAACCGGGGAGCTGTTTTTT. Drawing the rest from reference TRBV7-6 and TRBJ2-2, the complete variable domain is GAGVSQSPRYKVTKRGQDVALRCDPISGHVSLYWYRQALGQGPEFLTYFNYEAQQDKSGLPNDRFSAERPEGSISTLTIQRTEQRDSAMYRCASSSSGQGAGTGELFFGEGSRLTVL.

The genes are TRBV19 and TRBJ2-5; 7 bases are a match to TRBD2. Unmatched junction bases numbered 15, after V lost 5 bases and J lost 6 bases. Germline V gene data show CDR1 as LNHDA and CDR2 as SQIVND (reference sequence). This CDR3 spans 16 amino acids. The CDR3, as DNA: TGTGCCAGTAGTGCAGCGGGGAGTGGTTGGGAAAAGACCCAGTACTTC. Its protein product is CASSAAGSGWEKTQYF.

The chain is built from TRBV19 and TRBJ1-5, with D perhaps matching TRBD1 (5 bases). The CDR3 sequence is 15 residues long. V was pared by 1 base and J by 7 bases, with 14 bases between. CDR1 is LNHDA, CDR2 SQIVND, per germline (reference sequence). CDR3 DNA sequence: TGTGCCAGTAGTATAGGGTGGCAGGGAGGGCAGCCCCAGCATTTT. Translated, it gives CASSIGWQGGQPQHF.

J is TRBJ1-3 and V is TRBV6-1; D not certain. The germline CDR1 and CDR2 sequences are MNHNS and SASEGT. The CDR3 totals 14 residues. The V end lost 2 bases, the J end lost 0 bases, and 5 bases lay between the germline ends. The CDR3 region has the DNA TGTGCCAGCAGTGAATTTCACTCTGGAAACACCATATATTTT. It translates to CASSEFHSGNTIYF.

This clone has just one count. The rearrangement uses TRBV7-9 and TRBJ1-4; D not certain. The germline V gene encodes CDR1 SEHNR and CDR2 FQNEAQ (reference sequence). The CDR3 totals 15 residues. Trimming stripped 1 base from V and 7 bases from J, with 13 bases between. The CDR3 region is CASSLDTSRVEKLFF. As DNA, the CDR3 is TGTGCCAGCAGCTTAGATACGAGCCGGGTTGAAAAACTGTTTTTT.